This T cell receptor (beta chain) derives from a study of OX40 agonist ivuxolimab in advanced cancers. Study summary: In this cohort, patients received ivuxolimab, an agonistic anti-OX40 (CD134) antibody.

The study, taken as a whole, reports: Clones of CD4+ and CD8+ blood T cells grew by week 6 at doses of 0.1 to 3.0 mg/kg. Individuals who were partial responders at 0.1-3.0 mg/kg had clonal expansion that ranked among the lowest.

A history of autoimmune disease or systemic immunosuppression excluded patients. On this clone: Antigen: not known.

TCRdb keeps only in-frame clones here, not all; method: immunoSEQ multiplex PCR. This repertoire shows about 130,000 clones, more than 85% found once; its top ten account for roughly 1%. The CDR3 is 15 amino acids. Germline CDR1 reads SGHDT; CDR2 reads YYEEEE. Trimming removed 3 bases at V and 4 bases at J, with 13 bases between. This chain joins TRBV5-6 and TRBJ2-2, with D perhaps TRBD2 (6 bases). The input for sequencing was CD4+ or CD8+ T cells sorted from blood, taken in a trial of the OX40 agonist ivuxolimab. The clonotype was recovered from an adult with an advanced solid tumor such as melanoma, head and neck, liver or kidney cancer. CDR3 in amino acids: CASSYMGGGTGELFF. The CDR3 DNA reads TGTGCCAGCAGCTACATGGGGGGTGGCACCGGGGAGCTGTTTTTT.